This paragraph reports one TCR beta chain. This specimen belongs to a study of blood T cell repertoires in COVID-19. Background on the study: COVID-19 samples from acute and convalescent phases originated in the United States, Italy and Spain. Sample material is recorded as cDNA or gDNA derived from T cells, B-cell-depleted T cells, or PBMCs.

V trimming: 8 bases; J trimming: 6 bases; junction bases outside the gene matches: 6. Germline V gene data show CDR1 as MNHEY and CDR2 as SVGAGI. The CDR3 sequence is 13 residues long. Authors' data handling: Scientists estimated how many nucleated cells there were by amplifying reference gene primers. The method was immunoSEQ multiplex PCR; TCRdb's version includes in-frame clones alone and lacks a portion of them. V and J calls and clone size are given by that table; D and trimming were obtained from the DNA. The data hold roughly 70,000 clones, with 90% to 95% observed a single time. The sequenced sample consisted of peripheral blood. The receptor comes from a human donor in a cohort sampled during active COVID-19. This chain connects TRBV6-5 to TRBJ2-7, with TRBD1 matching over 11 bases. CDR3 sequence: CASDGQGAGEQYF. The CDR3 region has the DNA TGTGCCAGCGATGGACAGGGGGCGGGCGAGCAGTACTTC.